Listed below are T cell receptor beta chains from one sample, sequenced in a study of Ad26.COV2.S vaccination and SARS-CoV-2 variants. The repertoire was sequenced with immunoSEQ multiplex PCR; TCRdb's copy has only in-frame clones and lacks some. The data show 380,000 or so clones, about four fifths seen once. The source material was peripheral blood, sampled in a trial of Ad26.COV2.S vaccine versus placebo. The receptors were gathered from a person between 18 and 65 years old who received the Ad26.COV2.S COVID-19 vaccine or a placebo. The CDR3 runs from the conserved cysteine through the conserved F or W. D genes are given only for firm matches. Clone size, where shown, is once, few, many, or a class for clones that have expanded.

j_gene	v_gene	abundance	d_gene	CDR3nt	CDR3aa
TRBJ1-4	TRBV4-1	NA	NA	TGCGCCAGCAGCCAAGTTGGCACAGGGCTCAGAGAAAAACTGTTTTTT	CASSQVGTGLREKLFF
TRBJ2-1	TRBV4-1	NA	NA	TGCGCCAGCAGCCAAGTAGGGTATAATGAGCAGTTCTTC	CASSQVGYNEQFF
TRBJ1-1	TRBV15	NA	NA	TGTGCCACCAGCAGCGGGGTTTTTACTGAAGCTTTCTTT	CATSSGVFTEAFF
TRBJ1-2	TRBV7-9	NA	TRBD1	TGTGCCAGCAGCTTAGGACAGGGCTATGGCTACACCTTC	CASSLGQGYGYTF
TRBJ1-1	TRBV19	few	TRBD1	TGTGCCAGTAACGAGGACAGGGAGGTGAACACTGAAGCTTTCTTT	CASNEDREVNTEAFF
TRBJ2-1	TRBV5-5	NA	TRBD2	TGTGCCAGCAGCTTCACCCCCGGGAGGGGTGAGCAGTTCTTC	CASSFTPGRGEQFF
TRBJ2-7	TRBV12-1	NA	NA	TGTGCCAGCAGCTCCCTGAGGGTTTACGAGCAGTACTTC	CASSSLRVYEQYF
TRBJ1-2	TRBV6-5	NA	TRBD1	TGTGCCAGCCGAGGGACAGGGCTCTATGGCTACACCTTC	CASRGTGLYGYTF
TRBJ1-4	TRBV15	NA	NA	TGTGCCACCAGCAGAGATCTCGCGGGTGAAAAACTGTTTTTT	CATSRDLAGEKLFF
TRBJ2-3	TRBV6-4	NA	TRBD2	TGTGCCAGCAGGTTGAGGACTAGTACAGATACGCAGTATTTT	CASRLRTSTDTQYF
TRBJ1-1	TRBV6-5	NA	NA	TGTGCCAGCAGCCAGGGGAGGGGTTACACTGAAGCTTTCTTT	CASSQGRGYTEAFF
TRBJ2-5	TRBV18	NA	NA	TGTGCCAGCTCACCATCCGGGACGCAGCGAGAGACCCAGTACTTC	CASSPSGTQRETQYF
TRBJ1-5	TRBV2	few	NA	TGTGCCAGCAGCGAAGACAGGAGTAGCAATCAGCCCCAGCATTTT	CASSEDRSSNQPQHF
TRBJ1-1	TRBV10-2	once	TRBD1	TGCGCCAGCCTCCCACCGGACAGGATGAACACTGAAGCTTTCTTT	CASLPPDRMNTEAFF
TRBJ2-4	TRBV2	NA	TRBD1	TGTGCCAGCAGTGGGAGTGACAGGGGGATAAAAAACATTCAGTACTTC	CASSGSDRGIKNIQYF
TRBJ2-1	TRBV3-1/TRBV3-2	NA	TRBD2	TGTGCCAGCAGCCGAGCTAGCGGGGGGGCAAATGAGCAGTTCTTC	CASSRASGGANEQFF
TRBJ2-7	TRBV6-5	once	NA	TGTGCCAGCAGTTACGTGGGGCGGGGCGAGCAGTACTTC	CASSYVGRGEQYF
TRBJ1-1	TRBV30	NA	NA	TGTGCCTGGAGTTACGGGGAAGGCACTGAAGCTTTCTTT	CAWSYGEGTEAFF
TRBJ1-2	TRBV5-4	NA	TRBD1	TGTGCCAGCAGCGACCGGGACAGGGTGAACTATGGCTACACCTTC	CASSDRDRVNYGYTF
TRBJ1-2	TRBV27	NA	TRBD1	TGTGCCAGCAGCCTCGCAGGGGGCTATGGCTACACCTTC	CASSLAGGYGYTF
TRBJ2-6	TRBV7-9	once	NA	TGTGCCAGCAGCCCCCCCGGGGCCAACGTCCTGACTTTC	CASSPPGANVLTF
TRBJ2-2	TRBV7-3	NA	NA	TGTGCCAGCAGCCTAGGCCGGGCCGGGGAGCTGTTTTTT	CASSLGRAGELFF
TRBJ1-2	TRBV28	NA	NA	TGTGCCAGCAGTCAATCCGGGGTTTGGGACTATGGCTACACCTTC	CASSQSGVWDYGYTF
TRBJ1-2	TRBV5-1	NA	NA	TGCGCCAGCAGCTTGAGGGCCGAGGCGGGCTACACCTTC	CASSLRAEAGYTF
TRBJ1-5	TRBV6-6	once	TRBD1	TGTGCCAGCAGTTACGAGGGGGCCGGTCAGCCCCAGCATTTT	CASSYEGAGQPQHF
TRBJ2-7	TRBV14	NA	NA	TGTGCCAGCAGCCGACCTTACAGCTACGAGCAGTACTTC	CASSRPYSYEQYF
TRBJ1-5	TRBV25-1	NA	NA	TGTGCCACACAAGACCCAGCCGGGATGCCCCAGCATTTT	CATQDPAGMPQHF
TRBJ1-3	TRBV7-2	NA	NA	TGTGCCAGCAGCGCCGTTGGTGGAAACACCATATATTTT	CASSAVGGNTIYF
TRBJ2-1	TRBV12-3/TRBV12-4	NA	NA	TGTGCCAGCACCCCCGGCTTCGGGGAGCAGTTCTTC	CASTPGFGEQFF
TRBJ2-3	TRBV11-3	NA	TRBD2	TGTGCCAGCAGCTTTAGCGGGAGAGATACGCAGTATTTT	CASSFSGRDTQYF
TRBJ1-2	TRBV4-1	NA	NA	TGCGCCAGCAGCCAAGATCTGGCTAACTATGGCTACACCTTC	CASSQDLANYGYTF
TRBJ1-6	TRBV3-1/TRBV3-2	NA	NA	TGTGCCAGCAGCCACAATCCCTTCGAGGGAAGAAATTCACCCCTCCACTTT	CASSHNPFEGRNSPLHF
TRBJ2-7	TRBV7-2	NA	TRBD2	TGTGCCAGCAGCTCCGGCCTAGCGGGCCCCCTGGGGCAGTACTTC	CASSSGLAGPLGQYF
TRBJ2-2	TRBV18	NA	NA	TGTGCCAGCTCACCCCGGGGAAGGAACACCGGGGAGCTGTTTTTT	CASSPRGRNTGELFF
TRBJ2-7	TRBV24-1	NA	NA	TGTGCCACCAGTGATCCACCTTGGGACACCAAATCCTACGAGCAGTACTTC	CATSDPPWDTKSYEQYF
TRBJ2-2	TRBV24-1	NA	TRBD2	TGTGCCACCAGTGAGAAACGGACTAGCGGGAGGAATGCCGGGGAGCTGTTTTTT	CATSEKRTSGRNAGELFF
TRBJ1-1	TRBV7-9	NA	NA	TGTGCCAGCAGCTTAGGGGGAATTAACACTGAAGCTTTCTTT	CASSLGGINTEAFF
TRBJ1-2	TRBV7-3	NA	NA	TGTGCCAGCAGCTTAGACCGGTCTAACTATGGCTACACCTTC	CASSLDRSNYGYTF
TRBJ2-5	TRBV3-1/TRBV3-2	NA	NA	TGTGCCAGCAGCCAAGACAGGGGCCAAGAGACCCAGTACTTC	CASSQDRGQETQYF
TRBJ1-5	TRBV12-3/TRBV12-4	NA	NA	TGTGCCAGCAGTTTAGAGGGACACCCCCAGCATTTT	CASSLEGHPQHF
TRBJ2-3	TRBV7-8	NA	TRBD1	TGTGCCAGCGCAGCCCCGGACAGGGCAACAGATACGCAGTATTTT	CASAAPDRATDTQYF
TRBJ2-5	TRBV6-5	NA	NA	TGTGCCAGCAGTCCGGGCCCTCAAAGGGCCCAGTACTTC	CASSPGPQRAQYF
TRBJ2-1	TRBV7-3	NA	NA	TGTGCCAGCAGCGGAACTCCCGGGACTCCCCCGTTCTTC	CASSGTPGTPPFF
TRBJ1-2	TRBV5-5	NA	NA	TGTGCCAGCAGCCGTACAGTTTTGGACTATGGCTACACCTTC	CASSRTVLDYGYTF
TRBJ1-2	TRBV29-1	NA	TRBD1	TGCAGCGTCGTGGTAGTTGACAGGGGGCCTTATGGCTACACCTTC	CSVVVVDRGPYGYTF